This entry lists 8 T cell receptor beta chains sequenced from one sample in a study of blood T cell repertoires in COVID-19. TCRdb's copy holds only in-frame clones and misses some; the assay was immunoSEQ multiplex PCR. The sample records about 120,000 clones, 65% to 90% being singletons. Input material: peripheral blood. The receptors come from a man of 80 years or more with acute or convalescent COVID-19.

The V gene is TRBV11-2, the J gene TRBJ2-7; 7 bases are shared with TRBD2. Germline trimming cut 1 base from V and 2 bases from J; bases unmatched to any gene: 2. Germline values: CDR1 SGHAT, CDR2 FQNNGV. The CDR3 consists of 14 residues. As DNA, the CDR3 is TGTGCCAGCAGCTTAGCGGGGGGAACCTACGAGCAGTACTTC. Protein product: CASSLAGGTYEQYF.

The chain is built from TRBV27 and TRBJ2-1; TRBD1 matches 9 bases. The junction had 16 bases not matched to a gene; V was cut back by 2 bases and J by 5 bases. Germline CDR1 is MNHEY and CDR2 is SMNVEV (reference sequence). The CDR3 runs to 19 residues. The CDR3 DNA reads as TGTGCCAGCAGTTTAGTGGGACAGGGATGGGGCAATTACAACAATGAGCAGTTCTTC. This translates into CASSLVGQGWGNYNNEQFF.

The chain carries TRBV28 and TRBJ2-5, with 7 bases aligning to TRBD1. Per germline, CDR1 MDHEN and CDR2 SYDVKM. This CDR3 has 14 residues. J lost 3 bases, V lost 5 bases, and 6 bases had no gene match. CDR3 region: CASSPRTGEETQYF. In DNA, the CDR3 is TGTGCCAGCAGTCCAAGGACAGGAGAAGAGACCCAGTACTTC. Full variable domain (missing parts from reference TRBV28 and TRBJ2-5): DVKVTQSSRYLVKRTGEKVFLECVQDMDHENMFWYRQDPGLGLRLIYFSYDVKMKEKGDIPEGYSVSREKKERFSLILESASTNQTSMYLCASSPRTGEETQYFGPGTRLLVL.

The chain employs TRBV6-6 and TRBJ1-3; TRBD1 aligns across 7 bases. CDR1 and CDR2 from the germline V gene are MNHNY and SVGAGI (reference sequence). The V gene end was trimmed by 4 bases and the J gene end by 4 bases; junction bases not matched to a gene: 4. The length of the CDR3 is 14 residues. In DNA, the CDR3 is TGTGCCAGCAGTTCGGGACAGTTGGGAAACACCATATATTTT. It encodes CASSSGQLGNTIYF.

The chain recombines TRBV11-2 with TRBJ2-2, with D possibly being TRBD2 (5 bases). The CDR3 covers 15 residues. Germline CDR1 and CDR2: SGHAT and FQNNGV. V dropped 4 bases and J dropped 3 bases, with 12 bases sitting between them. The CDR3 spells CASSSERYHTGELFF. The DNA of the CDR3 is TGTGCCAGCAGCTCTGAGCGGTATCACACCGGGGAGCTGTTTTTT.

J is TRBJ1-5 and V is TRBV6-5; a possible D gene is TRBD1 (5 bases). The CDR3 has 15 amino acids. Germline loops: CDR1 MNHEY, CDR2 SVGAGI. The germline V and J ends were trimmed by 3 bases and 4 bases, with 13 bases remaining between them. The CDR3 nucleotides are TGTGCCAGCAGTTATTCGGGGACTTTAAATCAGCCCCAGCATTTT. This sequence encodes CASSYSGTLNQPQHF.

The chain couples TRBV9 to TRBJ2-7; TRBD2 agrees at 8 bases. The CDR3 extends over 19 amino acids. After removal of 0 bases from V and 5 bases from J, the junction contained 19 bases not matched to a gene. Germline lookup yields CDR1 SGDLS and CDR2 YYNGEE. In DNA form, the CDR3 reads TGTGCCAGCAGCGTAGGTTTGGAAGTAAGACCGGGACTAGTAGACGAGCAGTACTTC. Protein: CASSVGLEVRPGLVDEQYF.

The rearrangement links TRBV13 to TRBJ2-7; 12 nucleotides agree with TRBD2. The J segment lost 4 bases and the V segment lost 5 bases, leaving 6 bases of the junction unmatched. This CDR3 region has 15 residues. CDR1 and CDR2 from the germline V gene are PRHDT and FYEKMQ (reference sequence). This chain's CDR3 is CASSPRLAGAYEQYF. CDR3 nucleotide sequence: TGTGCCAGCAGCCCGAGACTAGCGGGAGCGTACGAGCAGTACTTC.